This note documents a single TCR beta chain sequence. Under the authors' procedure: The assay estimated nucleated cells by amplifying reference gene primers. Some clones are missing from TCRdb's copy, which holds only in-frame ones; the method was immunoSEQ multiplex PCR. V and J calls and clone size are given by that table; D and trimming were obtained from the DNA. The data show 230,000 or so clones, roughly 80% seen once. Germline V gene sequence: CDR1 SEHNR, CDR2 FQNEAQ (reference sequence). Trimming removed 8 bases from V and 0 bases from J; junction bases left unmatched: 19. This CDR3 has 19 residues. The data originate from a study of blood T cell repertoires in COVID-19.

Input material: peripheral blood. The TCR sequence derives from a human donor in a cohort sampled during active COVID-19. This sequence joins TRBV7-9 and TRBJ1-3; 7 bases map to TRBD1. The CDR3 here is CASGGDRDSLVASGNTIYF. The CDR3 coding sequence is TGTGCCAGCGGGGGAGACCGGGACAGTCTTGTCGCCTCTGGAAACACCATATATTTT.